This TCR beta chain was identified in a study of cytomegalovirus exposure and HLA in healthy donors. The PCR used 60 Vbeta and 13 Jbeta primers. Using immunoSEQ multiplex PCR, the repertoire was profiled, and TCRdb retains in-frame clones only, with some absent. The sample shows some 170,000 clones, over 70% of them seen only once. This clone occurred a few times. V gave up 3 bases and J gave up 2 bases, with 9 bases separating them. CDR1 and CDR2 from the germline V gene are SGHNT and YENEEA. The CDR3 is 14 residues long. The chain couples TRBV11-3 to TRBJ2-3; D is unresolved. This receptor was taken from a young man in good health and CMV-seropositive. Input material: PBMCs. The CDR3 loop reads CASSFGGNTDTQYF. CDR3 sequence (DNA): TGTGCCAGCAGCTTCGGTGGTAACACAGATACGCAGTATTTT.